Each of the 29 T cell receptor beta chains below was sequenced from the same sample in a study of blood T cell repertoires in COVID-19. The data were produced by immunoSEQ multiplex PCR, yet TCRdb's version contains in-frame clones alone and is incomplete. Of 200,000 to 250,000 clones listed, roughly 90% are singletons. The sample consisted of peripheral blood. Every receptor here comes from a woman between 45 and 65 years old with acute or convalescent COVID-19.

This sequence joins TRBV30 and TRBJ2-2; 11 bases are shared with TRBD2. Germline V CDR1 and CDR2: GTSNPN, SVGIG (reference sequence). With 4 bases clipped from V and 7 bases from J, the junction kept 17 bases outside the gene matches. CDR3 length: 18 amino acids. CDR3 sequence (DNA): TGTGCCTGGAACCGGCAGGCGGTAGCGGGAGGGCCGGGCGGGGAGCTGTTTTTT. Translation gives CAWNRQAVAGGPGGELFF.

V is TRBV4-1 and J is TRBJ2-2; TRBD2 aligns across 12 bases. CDR1 is MGHRA and CDR2 is YSYEKL in the germline V gene. V shed 11 bases, J shed 4 bases, and the junction held 17 bases outside the gene matches. This CDR3 is built from 18 residues. The DNA of the CDR3 is TGCGCCGTAAAGGAGGCTCTCGGACTAGCGGGAAGCACCGGGGAGCTGTTTTTT. Protein sequence: CAVKEALGLAGSTGELFF.

A note on this clone: This specimen includes other DNA sequences encoding the same CDR3. The V gene is TRBV18, the J gene TRBJ1-4; D ambiguous. The germline V gene has CDR1 KGHSH and CDR2 LQKENI. The V gene lost 6 bases and the J gene lost 0 bases, with 8 bases spanning the gap. This CDR3 is built from 14 residues. CDR3 DNA sequence: TGTGCCAGCTCCAGCGAAACAACTAATGAAAAACTGTTTTTT. Protein sequence: CASSSETTNEKLFF.

The J gene is TRBJ1-2, the V gene TRBV19, with D perhaps matching TRBD1 (6 bases). Trimming cost V 6 bases and J 6 bases, with 11 bases left between them. The CDR3 loop spans 12 amino acids. Germline assignment: CDR1 LNHDA and CDR2 SQIVND (reference sequence). The CDR3 bases are TGTGCCAGTAGCCGGACAGCGGATGGCTACACCTTC. Encoded protein: CASSRTADGYTF.

The chain carries TRBV27 and TRBJ2-3; 12 bases map to TRBD2. The germline V gene has CDR1 MNHEY and CDR2 SMNVEV (reference sequence). J was trimmed by 2 bases and V by 4 bases; bases with no gene match: 4. The CDR3 totals 16 residues. The CDR3 region has the DNA TGTGCCAGCAGTTCCCGACTAGCGGGAGTCACAGATACGCAGTATTTT. The encoded protein is CASSSRLAGVTDTQYF.

The gene calls are TRBV9 and TRBJ2-2; 8 bases fit TRBD2. The junction had 8 bases not matched to a gene; V was cut back by 4 bases and J by 3 bases. In germline, CDR1 is SGDLS, CDR2 YYNGEE. The CDR3 loop spans 16 amino acids. The CDR3 DNA is TGTGCCAGCAGCCCTTTTACGGGGGGGTACACCGGGGAGCTGTTTTTT. Amino acid sequence: CASSPFTGGYTGELFF.

The chain combines TRBV29-1 with TRBJ2-3, with TRBD1 identical over 8 bases. Per the germline V gene, CDR1 is SQVTM and CDR2 is ANQGSEA. The trim removed 4 bases at V and 1 base at J, leaving 7 bases unmatched. The CDR3 is 15 amino acids. The CDR3 nucleotides are TGCAGCGTTGGGAGGGTGGGACAGGGCACAGATACGCAGTATTTT. It codes for CSVGRVGQGTDTQYF.

The CDR3 DNA reads as TGTGCCAGCAGCTCACTAGCGGGGAGAACCTACGAGCAGTACTTC. Translation: CASSSLAGRTYEQYF. This rearrangement joins TRBV5-5 to TRBJ2-7; 10 bases match TRBD2. The V and J ends lost 3 bases and 2 bases, in that order; junction bases with no gene match: 5. This CDR3 is 15 amino acids long. From germline, CDR1 is SGHKS and CDR2 YYEKEE (reference sequence).

The chain recombines TRBV5-5 with TRBJ2-7; 7 bases agree with TRBD1. CDR1 and CDR2 from the germline V gene are SGHKS and YYEKEE (reference sequence). V shed 4 bases and J 5 bases; nucleotides not matched to a gene: 12. This CDR3 spans 15 amino acids. The CDR3 nucleotides are TGTGCCAGCAGCCACGAGGGGGCGGAAAGGGACGAGCAGTACTTC. Protein sequence: CASSHEGAERDEQYF.

This chain joins TRBV6-2 or TRBV6-3 and TRBJ2-5, with D uncertain. V was cut by 4 bases and J by 9 bases, with 9 bases left in between. Germline CDR1 is MNHEY and CDR2 is SVGEGT. The CDR3 covers 11 residues. The CDR3 reads CASSSSMAQYF. The CDR3, as DNA: TGTGCCAGCAGTTCGAGTATGGCCCAGTACTTC.

V is TRBV11-2 and J is TRBJ2-5, with a weak D call TRBD1 (6 bases). The V and J ends lost 9 bases and 5 bases respectively, with 13 bases between them. CDR3 size: 12 residues. Germline V gene data show CDR1 as SGHAT and CDR2 as FQNNGV. The CDR3 sequence is CASSEGVETQYF. Here the CDR3 DNA reads TGTGCCAGTAGTGAGGGGGTGGAGACCCAGTACTTC.

The V call is TRBV6-5, the J call TRBJ2-7; D not certain. V gave up 2 bases and J gave up 2 bases, with 7 bases separating them. This CDR3 is built from 13 residues. Germline CDR1 and CDR2: MNHEY and SVGAGI. CDR3 DNA: TGTGCCAGCAGTTACCAGTTTGCCTACGAGCAGTACTTC. This encodes CASSYQFAYEQYF.

The chain is built from TRBV28 and TRBJ1-1, with D uncertain. The V gene lost 4 bases and the J gene lost 6 bases, with 9 bases spanning the gap. This CDR3 contains 12 residues. The germline V gene encodes CDR1 MDHEN and CDR2 SYDVKM. The CDR3 reads CASSSPNSEAFF. In DNA form, the CDR3 reads TGTGCCAGCAGTTCCCCCAATTCTGAAGCTTTCTTT.

J is TRBJ2-2 and V is TRBV19; D is uncertain. The CDR3 contains 15 residues. V was clipped by 2 bases and J by 0 bases, with 7 bases between them. The germline V gene has CDR1 LNHDA and CDR2 SQIVND (reference sequence). CDR3 protein: CASSISTANTGELFF. In nucleotides, the CDR3 is TGTGCCAGTAGTATATCAACAGCGAACACCGGGGAGCTGTTTTTT.

The chain joins TRBV7-9 to TRBJ1-4, with TRBD1 matching 7 bases. The J segment lost 8 bases and the V segment lost 5 bases, leaving 11 bases of the junction unmatched. CDR1 and CDR2 (germline): SEHNR, FQNEAQ (reference sequence). The CDR3 is 15 residues long. The CDR3 sequence: CASSTPTGRREKLFF. The CDR3 DNA follows: TGTGCCAGCAGCACCCCGACAGGGCGCCGGGAAAAACTGTTTTTT.

The chain combines TRBV5-1 with TRBJ1-2; 10 bases line up with TRBD1. Per the germline V gene, CDR1 is SGHRS and CDR2 is YFSETQ. Germline trimming cut 7 bases from V and 6 bases from J; bases unmatched to any gene: 9. CDR3 length: 14 residues. The CDR3 region has the DNA TGCGCCAGCGGACCGGGACAGGGGCGAAATGGCTACACCTTC. Protein sequence: CASGPGQGRNGYTF. Together with reference TRBV5-1 and TRBJ1-2, the CDR3 gives the full variable domain: KAGVTQTPRYLIKTRGQQVTLSCSPISGHRSVSWYQQTPGQGLQFLFEYFSETQRNKGNFPGRFSGRQFSNSRSEMNVSTLELGDSALYLCASGPGQGRNGYTFGSGTRLTVV.

This clone was seen only once. The V call is TRBV7-9, the J call TRBJ2-7, with 8 positions matching TRBD1. Losses at the gene ends were 1 base for V and 2 bases for J; bases not matched to a gene: 4. The germline V gene encodes CDR1 SEHNR and CDR2 FQNEAQ (reference sequence). The CDR3 contains 15 residues. DNA of the CDR3: TGTGCCAGCAGCTTAGGGACAGGGATCGCCTACGAGCAGTACTTC. Protein sequence: CASSLGTGIAYEQYF.

This clone was observed a few times. DNA for the CDR3: TGCGCCAGCAGCCTCCGGCCTGGGAGCACCGGGGAGCTGTTTTTT. It encodes CASSLRPGSTGELFF. V and J are TRBV5-1 and TRBJ2-2; possibly TRBD2 for D (5 bases). CDR3 length equals 15 residues. Trimming took off 4 bases at V and 4 bases at J, with 14 bases between the two ends. Germline assignment: CDR1 SGHRS and CDR2 YFSETQ.

Here the CDR3 reads CASSHGSGEQFF. The CDR3, as DNA: TGTGCCAGCAGCCATGGGTCAGGGGAGCAGTTCTTC. This chain connects TRBV3-1 (or the pseudogene TRBV3-2) to TRBJ2-1, with a weak D call TRBD1 (5 bases). Germline V gives CDR1 LGHDT, CDR2 YNNKEL (reference sequence). CDR3 size: 12 residues. Trimming took 3 bases from V and 10 from J, leaving 10 bases between them.

The gene calls are TRBV5-1 and TRBJ2-7; D call uncertain. V was trimmed by 1 base and J by 0 bases, leaving 11 bases between them. The CDR3 extends over 15 amino acids. CDR1 and CDR2 (germline): SGHRS, YFSETQ. The chain's CDR3 is CASSLNVGSSYEQYF. Written as DNA, the CDR3 is TGCGCCAGCAGCTTGAATGTCGGTAGCTCCTACGAGCAGTACTTC.

This clone was recorded only once. The chain couples TRBV11-2 to TRBJ1-1; D is unresolved. V dropped 7 bases and J dropped 0 bases, with 12 bases sitting between them. Germline V gene data show CDR1 as SGHAT and CDR2 as FQNNGV. This CDR3 has 14 residues. This chain's CDR3 is CASTSGWLNTEAFF. DNA for the CDR3: TGTGCCAGCACATCGGGGTGGCTGAACACTGAAGCTTTCTTT.

The chain employs TRBV5-1 and TRBJ2-3, with TRBD2 as a possible D gene (6 bases). Between the trimmed V and J ends, which lost 2 bases and 2 bases, there was a span of 12 bases. The CDR3 is 15 amino acids. Germline V gene data show CDR1 as SGHRS and CDR2 as YFSETQ. The DNA for the CDR3 is TGCGCCAGCAGCTTTCCGGGACTCAACACAGATACGCAGTATTTT. Protein: CASSFPGLNTDTQYF.

This clone was seen a few times. The chain couples TRBV7-2 to TRBJ1-2, with D tentatively TRBD1 (5 bases). Germline lookup yields CDR1 SGHTA and CDR2 FQGNSA. The CDR3 sequence is 14 residues long. The V and J ends lost 6 bases and 3 bases respectively, with 14 bases between them. The CDR3 region has the DNA TGTGCCAGCAGTTCCCAGGGATCTGACTATGGCTACACCTTC. Protein sequence: CASSSQGSDYGYTF.

The chain joins TRBV6-1 to TRBJ2-1, with TRBD2 identical over 13 bases. V lost 2 bases and J lost 7; bases outside the gene matches: 5. CDR3 length: 16 residues. In germline, CDR1 is MNHNS, CDR2 SASEGT. This CDR3 reads CASSESLLAGGNEQFF. In DNA, the CDR3 is TGTGCCAGCAGTGAATCTTTACTAGCGGGGGGGAATGAGCAGTTCTTC.

The V call is TRBV5-1, the J call TRBJ2-1, with 9 bases lining up with TRBD2. CDR3 length: 16 residues. CDR1 and CDR2 from the germline V gene are SGHRS and YFSETQ. The trim removed 0 bases at V and 7 bases at J, leaving 8 bases unmatched. This chain's CDR3 is CASSLGGGRASNEQFF. The CDR3 DNA reads as TGCGCCAGCAGCTTGGGAGGCGGGAGGGCCTCAAATGAGCAGTTCTTC.

The chain couples TRBV24-1 to TRBJ1-2; possibly TRBD1 for D (5 bases). The CDR3 is made up of 13 amino acids. Germline V gene sequence: CDR1 KGHDR, CDR2 SFDVKD. Trimming cost V 4 bases and J 3 bases, with 8 bases left between them. CDR3 sequence (DNA): TGTGCCACCAGTGAACCGGGGGACTATGGCTACACCTTC. Encoded protein: CATSEPGDYGYTF.

The chain recombines TRBV7-2 with TRBJ2-1, with a tentative D call TRBD2 (5 bases). The CDR3 runs 14 residues. Germline loops: CDR1 SGHTA, CDR2 FQGNSA. Trimming took off 8 bases at V and 0 bases at J, with 11 bases between the two ends. The chain's CDR3 is CASGTGSSYNEQFF. In DNA, the CDR3 is TGTGCCAGCGGCACGGGGAGCTCCTACAATGAGCAGTTCTTC. The full variable domain, completed using reference TRBV7-2 and TRBJ2-1, is GAGVSQSPSNKVTEKGKDVELRCDPISGHTALYWYRQSLGQGLEFLIYFQGNSAPDKSGLPSDRFSAERTGGSVSTLTIQRTQQEDSAVYLCASGTGSSYNEQFFGPGTRLTVL.

The J gene is TRBJ2-6, the V gene TRBV6-6; D might be TRBD1 (5 bases). This CDR3 is built from 15 residues. Trimming removed 5 bases at V and 0 bases at J, with 8 bases between. CDR1 and CDR2 from the germline V gene are MNHNY and SVGAGI (reference sequence). For the CDR3, the DNA is TGTGCCAGCAGTACACAGGACTCTGGGGCCAACGTCCTGACTTTC. Protein: CASSTQDSGANVLTF.

Remarks on this clone: Just one base apart from a much larger clone, this may be a read error. This chain links TRBV7-2 with TRBJ2-1; D is perhaps TRBD1 (6 bases). Germline loops: CDR1 SGHTA, CDR2 FQGNSA. This CDR3 spans 14 amino acids. V gave up 5 bases and J gave up 4 bases, with 12 bases separating them. The DNA of the CDR3 is TGTGCCAGCAGCCAGGGGCAGATATACAATGAGCAGTTCTTC. It is translated as CASSQGQIYNEQFF. The full variable domain, its missing parts supplied by reference TRBV7-2 and TRBJ2-1, is GAGVSQSPSNKVTEKGKDVELRCDPISGHTALYWYRQSLGQGLEFLIYFQGNSAPDKSGLPSDRFSAERTGGSVSTLTIQRTQQEDSAVYLCASSQGQIYNEQFFGPGTRLTVL.